Below, 14 T cell receptor beta chains from the same sample are listed, as sequenced in a study of beta chain features in type 1 diabetes. Reverse transcription of all isolated RNA meant that expressed TCRB transcripts were sequenced. Assay used: immunoSEQ multiplex PCR; TCRdb lists only in-frame clones, some missing. The table shows fewer than 900,000 clones, with roughly 15% occurring only once. The sequencing input was naive CD4+ T cells from blood. Source of these receptors: a woman in her late teens or twenties in good health.

The gene calls are TRBV5-1 and TRBJ2-3; 10 nucleotides line up with TRBD1. The CDR3 runs to 15 residues. V lost 4 bases and J lost 2; bases outside the gene matches: 4. Germline assignment: CDR1 SGHRS and CDR2 YFSETQ. CDR3: CASSPGTGVTDTQYF. CDR3 sequence (DNA): TGCGCCAGCAGCCCCGGGACAGGGGTCACAGATACGCAGTATTTT.

The chain combines TRBV7-2 with TRBJ2-2, with TRBD1 as a possible D gene (6 bases). The CDR3 length is 13 residues. Trimming left V 7 bases short and J 6 bases short, with 12 bases between. Germline V CDR1 and CDR2: SGHTA, FQGNSA. Written as DNA, the CDR3 is TGTGCCAGCAACAGGGTTAACGCCGGGGAGCTGTTTTTT. Translation: CASNRVNAGELFF.

This clone was seen a handful of times. Other DNA sequences in this specimen translate into the identical CDR3. The V gene is TRBV5-1, the J gene TRBJ2-6, with D perhaps TRBD1 (6 bases). The germline V and J ends were trimmed by 2 bases and 4 bases, with 10 bases remaining between them. Germline V gene lookup returns CDR1 SGHRS and CDR2 YFSETQ. The CDR3 runs to 15 residues. This CDR3 reads CASSLQGSGANVLTF. In DNA, the CDR3 is TGCGCCAGCAGCTTACAGGGTTCAGGGGCCAACGTCCTGACTTTC.

CDR3 sequence: CSVETGAYGYTF. DNA of the CDR3: TGCAGCGTTGAAACTGGGGCCTATGGCTACACCTTC. V is TRBV29-1 and J is TRBJ1-2, with TRBD1 as a possible D gene (5 bases). The length of the CDR3 is 12 residues. Germline loops: CDR1 SQVTM, CDR2 ANQGSEA. The V end lost 2 bases, the J end lost 4 bases, and 8 bases lay between the germline ends.

This clone was counted a few times. The V gene is TRBV5-1, the J gene TRBJ2-7, with D perhaps TRBD1 (6 bases). Germline CDR1 is SGHRS and CDR2 is YFSETQ. The length of the CDR3 is 14 residues. V gave up 5 bases and J gave up 0 bases, with 12 bases separating them. The chain's CDR3 is CASRLTGTSYEQYF. Here the CDR3 DNA reads TGCGCCAGCAGACTGACAGGAACCTCCTACGAGCAGTACTTC.

The sample holds a few counts of this clone. V usage is TRBV9 and J usage is TRBJ2-1; D unclear. The CDR3 loop spans 14 amino acids. V was trimmed by 4 bases and J by 7 bases, leaving 15 bases between them. Germline loops: CDR1 SGDLS, CDR2 YYNGEE. CDR3 protein: CASSSHVRANEQFF. As DNA, the CDR3 is TGTGCCAGCAGCTCACACGTCAGAGCAAATGAGCAGTTCTTC.

The rearrangement links TRBV27 to TRBJ2-5; no clear D. Trimming removed 4 bases from V and 1 base from J, with 10 bases in between. The CDR3 has 14 residues. Germline V gene sequence: CDR1 MNHEY, CDR2 SMNVEV (reference sequence). CDR3 sequence: CASSYGSSQETQYF. DNA for the CDR3: TGTGCCAGCAGTTACGGTAGCAGCCAAGAGACCCAGTACTTC.

In its sample, this clone was seen a few times. The genes are TRBV18 and TRBJ2-7; D unclear. The CDR3 has 12 amino acids. Germline CDR1 reads KGHSH; CDR2 reads LQKENI. V was pared by 3 bases and J by 2 bases, with 5 bases between. The CDR3 here is CASSPRPYEQYF. As DNA, the CDR3 is TGTGCCAGCTCACCCCGCCCCTACGAGCAGTACTTC.

The chain uses TRBV9 and TRBJ2-1; TRBD2 matches 8 bases. This CDR3 spans 19 amino acids. Germline V gives CDR1 SGDLS, CDR2 YYNGEE. Trimming removed 3 bases from V and 1 base from J; junction bases left unmatched: 15. CDR3 region: CASSGGGRHRLSSYNEQFF. As DNA, the CDR3 is TGTGCCAGCAGCGGGGGCGGGAGGCACCGTTTGTCGTCCTACAATGAGCAGTTCTTC.

This chain uses TRBV27 with TRBJ2-7, with 11 nucleotides matching TRBD2. Germline lookup yields CDR1 MNHEY and CDR2 SMNVEV (reference sequence). The J segment lost 4 bases and the V segment lost 6 bases, leaving 8 bases of the junction unmatched. This CDR3 has 15 residues. The CDR3 reads CASSLLSGRAYEQYF. The CDR3 nucleotides read TGTGCCAGCAGCCTGCTTAGCGGGAGGGCGTACGAGCAGTACTTC.

The rearrangement uses TRBV7-2 and TRBJ2-1, with 9 nucleotides matching TRBD2. Trimming cost V 2 bases and J 8 bases; bases outside gene matches: 10. Per the germline V gene, CDR1 is SGHTA and CDR2 is FQGNSA. CDR3 size: 16 residues. The CDR3 DNA reads as TGTGCCAGCAGCTTATTTTCTAGCGGGACAATCTATGAGCAGTTCTTC. Its protein product is CASSLFSSGTIYEQFF. The variable domain in full, with the rest retrieved from reference TRBV7-2 and TRBJ2-1, is GAGVSQSPSNKVTEKGKDVELRCDPISGHTALYWYRQSLGQGLEFLIYFQGNSAPDKSGLPSDRFSAERTGGSVSTLTIQRTQQEDSAVYLCASSLFSSGTIYEQFFGPGTRLTVL.

This clone has only a few counts. The chain couples TRBV29-1 to TRBJ2-5; the D is unclear. The V end was cut by 5 bases, the J end by 2 bases, with 12 bases between. Per germline, CDR1 SQVTM and CDR2 ANQGSEA. The CDR3 runs 13 residues. CDR3 residues: CSVPGPNQETQYF. The CDR3 DNA sequence: TGCAGCGTTCCCGGGCCAAATCAAGAGACCCAGTACTTC.

The J gene is TRBJ2-7, the V gene TRBV29-1; 7 nucleotides agree with TRBD1. V trimming: 6 bases; J trimming: 4 bases; junction bases outside the gene matches: 12. The CDR3 is 14 amino acids. Germline lookup yields CDR1 SQVTM and CDR2 ANQGSEA. CDR3 bases: TGCAGCGTGGGAAGACAGGGACCAGGGTACGAGCAGTACTTC. Translating gives CSVGRQGPGYEQYF.

This clone was seen more than once but under ten times. CDR3 nucleotide sequence: TGTGCCAGCAGCCAAGTGGGACTAGCGGGAGGTTCCTACAATGAGCAGTTCTTC. Its protein product is CASSQVGLAGGSYNEQFF. The chain joins TRBV4-2 to TRBJ2-1; TRBD2 agrees at 15 bases. The trim removed 1 base at V and 1 base at J, leaving 2 bases unmatched. The CDR3 spans 18 residues. CDR1 LGHNA and CDR2 YNFKEQ come from the germline V gene.